This T cell receptor beta chain was retrieved from a study of T-cell reconstitution after alpha-beta-depleted transplantation in children. The study, taken as a whole, reports: Among T cells one year after transplant, newly produced cells accounted for most counts and diversity. Reports say that about two months after transplant, the alpha-beta T cells came out of several hundred graft clones that had expanded. Recipient T cells and thymic progenitors that survived were the source of the high TCRbeta diversity seen at day 60 in some patients.

The TCRbeta library incorporated unique molecular identifiers. TCRdb analysed the PCR reads with MiXCR anew, one entry per CDR3 protein. Among nearly 200,000 distinct CDR3 sequences listed, roughly 6.5% were seen once. This clonotype was recorded many times. No antigen is known for it. The CDR3 totals 15 residues. Germline V gives CDR1 LGHDT, CDR2 YNNKEL (reference sequence). V lost 1 base, J lost 0 bases, and 10 bases lay in between. The receptor was isolated from a girl under two years old with combined immunodeficiency, due to receive a stem cell transplant. This chain connects TRBV3-1 to TRBJ2-7; D perhaps matches TRBD1 (5 bases). The input for sequencing was PBMCs, taken before TCRalphabeta/CD19-depleted stem cell transplant. In DNA form, the CDR3 reads TGTGCCAGCAGCCAAGCCGGACACTCCTCCTACGAGCAGTACTTC. It yields the protein CASSQAGHSSYEQYF.